A selection of T cell receptor beta chains follows, all from one sample in a study of OX40 agonist ivuxolimab in advanced cancers. Profiling relied on immunoSEQ multiplex PCR, and the TCRdb table lists in-frame clones only, not all of them. The sample contains some 97,000 clones, around 90% of which appear only once. Here the sequenced sample was CD4+ or CD8+ T cells sorted from blood, taken in a trial of the OX40 agonist ivuxolimab. All receptors come from an adult with an advanced solid tumor such as melanoma, head and neck, liver or kidney cancer. The CDR3 runs from the conserved cysteine through the conserved F or W. The size field is filled for only some rows; it gives once, few, many or a size class.

TRBV27	TRBJ2-6	NA	CASSNPQGRANVLTF
TRBV5-4	TRBJ2-5	NA	CASSLGSGGNQETQYF
TRBV6-1	TRBJ2-7	NA	CASSDGLAAAYEQYF
TRBV5-1	TRBJ2-1	NA	CASSFGQLHNEQFF
TRBV6-5	TRBJ1-2	once	CASSYSEGGFYGYTF
TRBV5-4	TRBJ2-5	NA	CASSWRQGQETQYF
TRBV7-3	TRBJ2-3	NA	CASSPPSTDTQYF
TRBV28	TRBJ2-7	NA	CASSLFQGGEQYF
TRBV19	TRBJ1-5	NA	CASSIGAGARSNQPQHF
TRBV5-1	TRBJ1-3	NA	CASSWDLTGVGNTIYF
TRBV19	TRBJ2-1	NA	CASSGRTGGTYNEQFF
TRBV5-5	TRBJ1-2	NA	CASSSWEGGYGYTF
TRBV6-5	TRBJ2-7	NA	CASSRTLYEQYF
TRBV6-5	TRBJ2-7	NA	CASSYTGSEQYF
TRBV28	TRBJ2-7	once	CASSLLAGEQYF
TRBV30	TRBJ1-3	NA	CAWMGGLTIYF